This entry lists 12 T cell receptor beta chains sequenced from one sample in a study of blood T cell repertoires in COVID-19. Data came from immunoSEQ multiplex PCR; TCRdb stores just in-frame clones and leaves some out. The data show about 140,000 clones, under 85% seen once. Source material: PBMCs or T cells enriched from blood (not recorded which). These receptors came from a woman under 30 who had been exposed to COVID-19.

The gene calls are TRBV6-2 or TRBV6-3 and TRBJ2-7; no clear D gene. The germline V gene encodes CDR1 MNHEY and CDR2 SVGEGT. CDR3 size: 14 residues. V lost 3 bases and J lost 4, with 13 bases in between. Here the CDR3 DNA reads TGTGCCAGCAGTTATCAGGCGCGACCGTACGAGCAGTACTTC. This encodes CASSYQARPYEQYF.

The chain carries TRBV5-8 and TRBJ2-3, with 12 nucleotides matching TRBD2. CDR3 length: 17 amino acids. V gave up 4 bases and J gave up 2 bases; unmatched junction bases: 8. Germline loops: CDR1 SGHTS, CDR2 YDEGEE. CDR3: CASSLGLAGHSTDTQYF. In DNA, the CDR3 is TGTGCCAGCAGCCTCGGACTAGCGGGACACTCCACAGATACGCAGTATTTT.

The V and J genes are TRBV6-5 and TRBJ1-1; D is ambiguous. V was shortened by 0 bases and J by 5 bases, with 7 bases between the two germline ends. The CDR3 extends over 13 amino acids. CDR1 and CDR2 (germline): MNHEY, SVGAGI. DNA of the CDR3: TGTGCCAGCAGTTACTCGGCCGGGACTGAAGCTTTCTTT. It specifies CASSYSAGTEAFF.

The chain carries TRBV28 and TRBJ2-3; 14 nucleotides align to TRBD2. The CDR3 is made up of 15 amino acids. Unmatched junction bases numbered 9, after V lost 10 bases and J lost 6 bases. Germline CDR1 is MDHEN and CDR2 is SYDVKM. CDR3 DNA sequence: TGTGCCAACTCCCGCGGGACTAGCGGGAGTGATACGCAGTATTTT. Translation gives CANSRGTSGSDTQYF.

The chain employs TRBV28 and TRBJ1-5; tentatively, D is TRBD1 (5 bases). This CDR3 is 15 amino acids long. The germline gives CDR1 MDHEN, CDR2 SYDVKM. V dropped 2 bases and J dropped 0 bases, with 8 bases sitting between them. CDR3 nucleotides: TGTGCCAGCAGTTTAGGACATTATAGCAATCAGCCCCAGCATTTT. Translated, it gives CASSLGHYSNQPQHF.

This clone was seen just once. The chain has TRBV9 and TRBJ2-1; 12 nucleotides agree with TRBD2. The V gene end was trimmed by 5 bases and the J gene end by 6 bases; junction bases not matched to a gene: 6. The germline gives CDR1 SGDLS, CDR2 YYNGEE. CDR3 length: 15 residues. This CDR3 reads CASSGLAGPSNEQFF. The CDR3 DNA is TGTGCCAGCAGTGGACTAGCGGGACCATCCAATGAGCAGTTCTTC.

The chain carries TRBV6-5 and TRBJ2-1; 7 bases line up with TRBD2. Germline trimming cut 5 bases from V and 5 bases from J; bases unmatched to any gene: 9. Germline CDR1 MNHEY, CDR2 SVGAGI. This CDR3 has 15 residues. The CDR3 is CASSPLGLADNEQFF. CDR3 DNA sequence: TGTGCCAGCAGTCCCCTGGGGCTAGCGGACAATGAGCAGTTCTTC.

The chain employs TRBV3-1 (or the pseudogene TRBV3-2) and TRBJ2-3, with TRBD1 as a possible D gene (6 bases). Germline V gene data show CDR1 as LGHDT and CDR2 as YNNKEL (reference sequence). The CDR3 runs 16 residues. V lost 3 bases, J lost 3 bases, and 16 bases lay in between. The CDR3 region is CASSHSGGPGTDTQYF. In DNA, the CDR3 is TGTGCCAGCAGCCACTCTGGGGGCCCCGGGACAGATACGCAGTATTTT.

The V gene is TRBV15, the J gene TRBJ2-2; tentatively, D is TRBD2 (6 bases). Looked up from germline, CDR1 is LNHNV and CDR2 is YYDKDF (reference sequence). V dropped 3 bases and J dropped 6 bases, with 11 bases sitting between them. CDR3 length equals 14 residues. The CDR3 is CATSSGASAGELFF. In DNA form, the CDR3 reads TGTGCCACCAGCAGCGGGGCTAGCGCCGGGGAGCTGTTTTTT.

The chain has TRBV7-9 and TRBJ1-3; 12 nucleotides agree with TRBD1. Trimming cost V 4 bases and J 1 base; bases outside gene matches: 5. The CDR3 is 17 amino acids. Germline values: CDR1 SEHNR, CDR2 FQNEAQ (reference sequence). This CDR3 reads CASSSPGQGASGNTIYF. The CDR3 DNA sequence: TGTGCCAGCAGCTCGCCGGGACAGGGGGCTTCTGGAAACACCATATATTTT.

The gene calls are TRBV18 and TRBJ1-4; 7 bases align to TRBD1. The J segment lost 0 bases and the V segment lost 4 bases, leaving 8 bases of the junction unmatched. The CDR3 extends over 17 amino acids. Germline assignment: CDR1 KGHSH and CDR2 LQKENI. In DNA, the CDR3 is TGTGCCAGCTCACAGGGGGCCTATCTCACAACTAATGAAAAACTGTTTTTT. Translated: CASSQGAYLTTNEKLFF.

This clone was counted a single time. J is TRBJ2-7 and V is TRBV6-5, with 8 bases lining up with TRBD1. Per germline, CDR1 MNHEY and CDR2 SVGAGI. This CDR3 contains 13 residues. The V segment lost 7 bases and the J segment 4 bases; nucleotides outside the gene matches: 6. The DNA of the CDR3 is TGTGCCAGCATCGGACAGGGAGCATACGAGCAGTACTTC. Translated, it gives CASIGQGAYEQYF.